This T cell receptor beta chain was recovered during a study of PD-L1 blockade in urothelial cancer. The authors spiked synthetic TCR analog templates into each PCR. The assay was immunoSEQ multiplex PCR, and TCRdb's table has in-frame clones only and misses some. Of about 120,000 clones listed, 85% to 90% are singletons. Germline CDR1 reads SGHKS; CDR2 reads YYEKEE (reference sequence). The CDR3 is made up of 17 amino acids. Trimming cost V 4 bases and J 1 base; bases outside gene matches: 12. Sample time point: peripheral blood 6 weeks after treatment start. The chain employs TRBV5-5 and TRBJ1-2, with 8 bases that match TRBD1. This sample comprised PBMCs, obtained around atezolizumab (anti-PD-L1) treatment. This TCR derives from a man between 60 and 75 years old with urothelial cancer. CDR3 region: CASSQQLTGGFNYGYTF. For the CDR3, the DNA is TGTGCCAGCAGCCAGCAATTAACAGGGGGATTTAACTATGGCTACACCTTC.